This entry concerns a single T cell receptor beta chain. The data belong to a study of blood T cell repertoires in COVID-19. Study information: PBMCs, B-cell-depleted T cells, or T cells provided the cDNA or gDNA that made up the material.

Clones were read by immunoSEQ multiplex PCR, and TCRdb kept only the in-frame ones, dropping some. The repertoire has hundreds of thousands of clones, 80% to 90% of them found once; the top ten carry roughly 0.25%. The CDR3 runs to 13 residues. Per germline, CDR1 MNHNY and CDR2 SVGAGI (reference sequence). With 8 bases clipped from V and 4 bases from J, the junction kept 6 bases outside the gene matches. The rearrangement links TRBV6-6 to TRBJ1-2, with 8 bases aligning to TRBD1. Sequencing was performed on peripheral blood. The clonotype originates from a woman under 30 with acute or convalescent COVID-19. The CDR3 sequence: CASRGQGLYGYTF. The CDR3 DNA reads TGTGCCAGCCGCGGACAGGGCCTCTATGGCTACACCTTC.